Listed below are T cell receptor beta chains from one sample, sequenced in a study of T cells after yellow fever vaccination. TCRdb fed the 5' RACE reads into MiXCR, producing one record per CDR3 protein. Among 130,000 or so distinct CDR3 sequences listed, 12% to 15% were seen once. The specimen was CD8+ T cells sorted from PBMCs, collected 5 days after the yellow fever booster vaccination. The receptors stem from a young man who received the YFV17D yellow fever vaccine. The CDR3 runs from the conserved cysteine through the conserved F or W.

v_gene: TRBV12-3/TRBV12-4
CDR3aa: CASSFPGYEQFF

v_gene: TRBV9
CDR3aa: CASSVYATGDQPQHF

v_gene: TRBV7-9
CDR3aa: CASSSPTQTYEQYF

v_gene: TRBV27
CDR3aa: CASRRTLDSAYEQYF

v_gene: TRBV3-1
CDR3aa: CASSHLARGSREQYF

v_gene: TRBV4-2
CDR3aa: CASSQSERGGLDEQFF

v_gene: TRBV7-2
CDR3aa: CASSYLGGVRNYGYTF

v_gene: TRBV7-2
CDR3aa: CASSLARQSGNSPLHF

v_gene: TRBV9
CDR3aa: CASSTGTGDDEQYF

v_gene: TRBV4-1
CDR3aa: CASSQAGGFTSYEQYF

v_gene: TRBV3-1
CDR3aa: CASSGQQETQYF

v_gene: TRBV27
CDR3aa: CASSESNNSPLHF

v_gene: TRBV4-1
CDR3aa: CASSQDPSPGELFF

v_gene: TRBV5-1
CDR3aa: CASSLARAGGPADTQYF

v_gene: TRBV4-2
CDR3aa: CASSQDGTVHYGYTF

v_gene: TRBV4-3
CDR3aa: CASSQDRIRLAGVGGTDTQYF

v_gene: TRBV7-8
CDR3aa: CASSLDPTSGDTDTQYF

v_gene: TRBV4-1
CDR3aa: CASSPGGDPYEQYF

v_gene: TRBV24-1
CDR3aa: CATSDRTSGGTDTQYF

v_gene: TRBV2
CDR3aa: CASINLEKLFF

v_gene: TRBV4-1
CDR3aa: CASSQDPVGNIQYF

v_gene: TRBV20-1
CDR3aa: CSAGGPFDNEQFF

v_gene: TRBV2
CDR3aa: CASSEPDTQYF

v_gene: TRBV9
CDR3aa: CASSVGAGYTITDTQYF

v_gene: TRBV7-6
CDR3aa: CASSLTGIGGEQFF

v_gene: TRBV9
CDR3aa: CASSLGVDGYNEQFF

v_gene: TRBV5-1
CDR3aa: CASSWRGNFGIFETQYF

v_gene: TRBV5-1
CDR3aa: CASSAGDGANVLTF

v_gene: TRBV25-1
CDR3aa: CASSARTGKDTGELFF

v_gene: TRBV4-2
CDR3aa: CASSQEYLSGANVLTF

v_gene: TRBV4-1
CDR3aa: CASSQEGFGTDTQYF